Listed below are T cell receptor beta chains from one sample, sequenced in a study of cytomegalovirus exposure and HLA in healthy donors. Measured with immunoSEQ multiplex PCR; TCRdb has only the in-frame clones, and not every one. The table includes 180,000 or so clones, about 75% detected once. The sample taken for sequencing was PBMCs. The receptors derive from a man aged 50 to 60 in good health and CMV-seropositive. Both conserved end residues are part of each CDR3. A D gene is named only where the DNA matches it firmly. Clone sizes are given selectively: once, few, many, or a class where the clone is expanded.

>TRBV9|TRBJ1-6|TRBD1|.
CASSPKDRMYNSPLHF
TGTGCCAGCAGCCCGAAGGACAGGATGTATAATTCACCCCTCCACTTT
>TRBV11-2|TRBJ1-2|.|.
CASSLVSNSGYTF
TGTGCCAGCAGCTTAGTCTCCAACTCGGGCTACACCTTC
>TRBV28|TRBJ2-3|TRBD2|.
CASIHRREGGKDTQYF
TGTGCCAGCATACACCGACGGGAGGGGGGCAAAGATACGCAGTATTTT
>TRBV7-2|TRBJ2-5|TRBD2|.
CASSPRMAGGRWETQYF
TGTGCCAGCAGCCCCCGCATGGCGGGGGGGCGGTGGGAGACCCAGTACTTC
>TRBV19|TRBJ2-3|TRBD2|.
CASRTSGFTDTQYF
TGTGCCAGCCGGACTAGCGGTTTCACAGATACGCAGTATTTT
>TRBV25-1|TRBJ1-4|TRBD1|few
CASSWDRGEKLFF
TGTGCCAGCAGTTGGGACAGGGGTGAAAAACTGTTTTTT
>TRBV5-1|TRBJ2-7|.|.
CASSRGTSYEQYF
TGCGCCAGCAGCCGGGGTACGTCCTACGAGCAGTACTTC
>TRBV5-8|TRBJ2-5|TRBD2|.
CASSLGLAEQETQYF
TGTGCCAGCAGCCTAGGACTAGCGGAACAAGAGACCCAGTACTTC
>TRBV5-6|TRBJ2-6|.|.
CASSLGGAGANVLTF
TGTGCCAGCAGCTTAGGGGGAGCTGGGGCCAACGTCCTGACTTTC
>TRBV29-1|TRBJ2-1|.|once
CSVELLIRPWEQFF
TGCAGCGTTGAGTTGCTAATCCGCCCCTGGGAGCAGTTCTTC
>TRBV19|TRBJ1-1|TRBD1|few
CASGRDREGTEAFF
TGTGCCAGCGGAAGGGACAGGGAAGGGACTGAAGCTTTCTTT
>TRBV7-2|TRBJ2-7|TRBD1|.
CASSFGQGGFGEQYF
TGTGCCAGCAGTTTCGGACAGGGTGGGTTCGGCGAGCAGTACTTC
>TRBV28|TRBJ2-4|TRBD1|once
CASGGQERFLNIQYF
TGTGCCAGCGGAGGACAGGAGAGGTTCCTAAACATTCAGTACTTC
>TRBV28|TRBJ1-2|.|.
CASSWRRESRLYYGYTF
TGTGCCAGCAGCTGGCGGCGGGAGAGCAGACTCTACTATGGCTACACCTTC
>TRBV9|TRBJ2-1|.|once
CASSVAERTYNEQFF
TGTGCCAGCAGCGTAGCAGAGCGGACCTACAATGAGCAGTTCTTC
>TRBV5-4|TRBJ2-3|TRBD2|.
CASSLGTSGGADTQYF
TGTGCCAGCAGCTTGGGGACTAGCGGGGGGGCAGATACGCAGTATTTT
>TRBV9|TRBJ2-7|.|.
CASSVEGEAFGEQYF
TGTGCCAGCAGCGTAGAAGGGGAGGCCTTCGGAGAGCAGTACTTC
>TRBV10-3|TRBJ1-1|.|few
CAISEKAGYTEAFF
TGTGCCATCAGTGAGAAAGCGGGGTACACTGAAGCTTTCTTT
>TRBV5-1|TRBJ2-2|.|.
CASSLAQGNTGELFF
TGCGCCAGCAGCTTAGCACAGGGGAACACCGGGGAGCTGTTTTTT
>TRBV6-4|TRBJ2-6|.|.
CASGAGSSGANVLTF
TGTGCCAGCGGCGCCGGGTCCTCTGGGGCCAACGTCCTGACTTTC
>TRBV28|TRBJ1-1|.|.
CASSLHRPDTEAFF
TGTGCCAGCAGTTTACACAGGCCGGACACTGAAGCTTTCTTT
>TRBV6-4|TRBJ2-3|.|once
CASSHGPSSGPDTQYF
TGTGCCAGCAGCCACGGACCTTCTTCAGGGCCAGATACGCAGTATTTT
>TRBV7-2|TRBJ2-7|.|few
CASSFLRGSSYEQYF
TGTGCCAGCAGCTTTCTCAGGGGTTCCTCCTACGAGCAGTACTTC
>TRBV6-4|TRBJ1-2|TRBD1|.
CASSDSTGGNYGYTF
TGTGCCAGCAGTGACTCGACAGGGGGGAACTATGGCTACACCTTC
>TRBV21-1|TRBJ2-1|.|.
CASSKHRPPSRIYNEQFF
TGTGCCAGCAGCAAACATCGGCCGCCTTCGAGGATATACAATGAGCAGTTCTTC
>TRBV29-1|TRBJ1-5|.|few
CSVDPGQGQPQHF
TGCAGCGTTGATCCAGGGCAAGGGCAGCCCCAGCATTTT
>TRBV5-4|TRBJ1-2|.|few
CASSLAGANYGYTF
TGTGCCAGCAGCTTGGCTGGAGCTAACTATGGCTACACCTTC
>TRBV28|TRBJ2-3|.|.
CASSSILQGKGLVDTQYF
TGTGCCAGCAGTTCCATTCTGCAGGGCAAGGGGCTTGTAGATACGCAGTATTTT
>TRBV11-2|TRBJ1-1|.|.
CASSLYRGTEAFF
TGTGCCAGCAGCCTTTACCGCGGGACTGAAGCTTTCTTT
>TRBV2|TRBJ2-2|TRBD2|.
CASDGGGQNTGELFF
TGTGCCAGCGACGGCGGGGGGCAGAACACCGGGGAGCTGTTTTTT
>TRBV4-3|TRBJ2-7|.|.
CASSHQDSVAYEQYF
TGCGCCAGCAGCCACCAGGACAGCGTAGCCTACGAGCAGTACTTC
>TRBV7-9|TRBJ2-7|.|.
CASSLGGYSYEQYF
TGTGCCAGCAGCTTAGGCGGGTACTCCTACGAGCAGTACTTC
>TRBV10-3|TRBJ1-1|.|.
CAISPRLEGGTEAFF
TGTGCCATCAGCCCTCGCCTCGAGGGAGGGACTGAAGCTTTCTTT
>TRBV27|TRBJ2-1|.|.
CASSLGPPRYNEQFF
TGTGCCAGCAGTTTAGGTCCACCGCGGTACAATGAGCAGTTCTTC
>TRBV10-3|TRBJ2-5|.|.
CAISTGFFETQYF
TGTGCCATCAGTACAGGGTTTTTCGAGACCCAGTACTTC